These T cell receptor beta chains were read from a single sample in a study of blood T cell repertoires in COVID-19. Clones were sequenced by immunoSEQ multiplex PCR, and TCRdb holds only the in-frame ones, with some missing. This table holds more than 80,000 clones, 71% found once. Sequencing used peripheral blood. The receptors shown here come from a human donor with acute or convalescent COVID-19. The donor label of this sample is uncertain. Each CDR3 is given with its conserved first and last residue. Each record gives: CDR3 DNA, CDR3 protein, J gene, D gene, V gene, clone size. The D gene is left open where the match is weak. Some rows have no size entry. The others give once, few or many, or a class for an expanded clone.

TGTGCCAGCAGCCGCCGGACAGGGGCCTTCCAAGAGACCCAGTACTTC | CASSRRTGAFQETQYF | TRBJ2-5 | TRBD1 | TRBV7-4 | .
TGTGCCAGCAGCTCCCTAAGGACTTTTTACACAGATACGCAGTATTTT | CASSSLRTFYTDTQYF | TRBJ2-3 | . | TRBV5-6 | .
TGTGCCAGCAGTCGCAGCTCCTACGAGCAGTACTTC | CASSRSSYEQYF | TRBJ2-7 | . | TRBV6-2/TRBV6-3 | .
TGTGCCAGCAGCGCCCGCGTGCGGGGTCTCTATGGCTACACCTTC | CASSARVRGLYGYTF | TRBJ1-2 | . | TRBV28 | .
TGTGCCAGCAGTTTACCTCGTATCCCCGGGATGTACACCATATATTTT | CASSLPRIPGMYTIYF | TRBJ1-3 | . | TRBV28 | .
TGCAGCGTTGAGGATTGGACAGGGTGGCCCCGGATGGGCACTGAAGCTTTCTTT | CSVEDWTGWPRMGTEAFF | TRBJ1-1 | TRBD1 | TRBV29-1 | .
TGTGCCAGCACTCGAGGGGGCCAAGAGACCCAGTACTTC | CASTRGGQETQYF | TRBJ2-5 | . | TRBV2 | many
TGCGCCAGCAGAACCTGGACAGGGCCCTATAATTCACCCCTCCACTTT | CASRTWTGPYNSPLHF | TRBJ1-6 | TRBD1 | TRBV5-1 | many
TGTGCCGGCAGTTACTCGGAGGGCCCTTCACCACGGGACGCTTCCTACGAGCAGTACTTC | CAGSYSEGPSPRDASYEQYF | TRBJ2-7 | . | TRBV6-2/TRBV6-3 | .
TGTGCCAGCAGTGACCAGTTTGGACTGGGATACGAGCAGTTCTTC | CASSDQFGLGYEQFF | TRBJ2-1 | . | TRBV2 | .
TGTGCCAGCTACCGGGTGAACACTGAAGCTTTCTTT | CASYRVNTEAFF | TRBJ1-1 | . | TRBV2 | .
TGTGCCAGCACCTCAGGGAAGTTTTCAGAAAAACTGTTTTTT | CASTSGKFSEKLFF | TRBJ1-4 | . | TRBV6-5 | .
TGCGCCAGCAGCTTGGCGCCTTCGCGGGGGGGCCGGCATGAGCAGTTCTTC | CASSLAPSRGGRHEQFF | TRBJ2-1 | TRBD2 | TRBV5-1 | many
TGTGCTAGTGGCCCCGCGGACAGGGGGCTCTACGAGCAGTACTTC | CASGPADRGLYEQYF | TRBJ2-7 | TRBD1 | TRBV12-5 | .
TGTGCCAGCAGTTACTCTAGACAGGGATCGGATGAGCAGTTCTTC | CASSYSRQGSDEQFF | TRBJ2-1 | TRBD1 | TRBV6-5 | .
TGTGCCAGCAGTGAATTGACAGTACAAGAGACCCAGTACTTC | CASSELTVQETQYF | TRBJ2-5 | . | TRBV2 | .
TGTGCCAGTAGGGGCCCGTGGGATGAGCAGTTCTTC | CASRGPWDEQFF | TRBJ2-1 | . | TRBV19 | .
TGTGCCTGGAGTGGACAGGGGGCGCCCCATTCACCCCTCCACTTT | CAWSGQGAPHSPLHF | TRBJ1-6 | TRBD1 | TRBV30 | many
TGTGCCAGCAGCGTAGACGTAGGCTCCGGGACAGATACGCAGTATTTT | CASSVDVGSGTDTQYF | TRBJ2-3 | . | TRBV9 | .
TGTGCCAGCAGCGCTGGGGGGACTGAAGCTTTCTTT | CASSAGGTEAFF | TRBJ1-1 | . | TRBV12-3/TRBV12-4 | .
TGTGCCAGCAGCTTAGGAAGAGGGACTCACAATGAGCAGTTCTTC | CASSLGRGTHNEQFF | TRBJ2-1 | . | TRBV11-2 | few
TGTGCCAGCACTATCCAGGGGCTGGCGAATCAGCCCCAGCATTTT | CASTIQGLANQPQHF | TRBJ1-5 | . | TRBV6-5 | .
TGTGCCAGCAAAGGGGCCGGCTCTGGAAACACCATATATTTT | CASKGAGSGNTIYF | TRBJ1-3 | . | TRBV2 | once
TGTGCCAGCAGCCAAGGAACCGGGACAGGGGGCCATGGCTACACCTTC | CASSQGTGTGGHGYTF | TRBJ1-2 | TRBD1 | TRBV4-2 | .
TGCGCCAGCAGCCTTCGGAGGAGCACTGAAGCTTTCTTT | CASSLRRSTEAFF | TRBJ1-1 | . | TRBV5-1 | few